This T cell receptor beta chain was retrieved from a study of cytomegalovirus exposure and HLA in healthy donors. The junction had 4 bases not matched to a gene; V was cut back by 4 bases and J by 4 bases. This CDR3 is 15 amino acids long. CDR1 is MDHEN and CDR2 is SYDVKM in the germline V gene. Turning to this clone: Its target is unknown.

Study results and caveats: The study dropped some indistinguishable V segments, TRBV6-2 and TRBV6-3 among them. The Asian-associated ancestry cluster reportedly had fewer N-insertions than the approximately 610-donor mean in a later analysis.

With 60 Vbeta and 13 Jbeta primers, the PCR was carried out. TCRdb's table, derived via immunoSEQ multiplex PCR, lists solely in-frame clones and lacks some. The table lists some 71,000 clones, around four fifths of them singletons. The chain uses TRBV28 and TRBJ1-4, with TRBD1 identical over 9 bases. The source of this sequence is a woman aged 25 to 39 in good health and CMV-seropositive. The sequencing sample was made of PBMCs. CDR3 region: CASSSDRGNNEKLFF. CDR3 bases: TGTGCCAGCAGTTCCGACAGGGGGAATAATGAAAAACTGTTTTTT.